The 13 T cell receptor beta chains in this list originate from one sample, sequenced in a study of cytomegalovirus exposure and HLA in healthy donors. PCR primers comprised 60 Vbeta and 13 Jbeta primers. Libraries were prepared by immunoSEQ multiplex PCR; TCRdb keeps only in-frame clonotypes and omits some of them. The table includes 65,000 to 90,000 clones, approximately 80% detected once. The sequencing input was PBMCs. The receptors derive from a man aged 35 to 55 in good health and CMV-seronegative.

The V gene is TRBV29-1, the J gene TRBJ1-6; D may be TRBD1 (6 bases). The CDR3 contains 13 residues. In germline, CDR1 is SQVTM, CDR2 ANQGSEA. Trimming pared 7 bases from V and 8 bases from J, leaving 15 bases between. The CDR3 loop reads CSGITGPDSPLHF. The CDR3 region has the DNA TGCAGCGGGATCACAGGGCCGGATTCACCCCTCCACTTT.

The chain combines TRBV18 with TRBJ2-6; unclear D gene. Per germline, CDR1 KGHSH and CDR2 LQKENI. The V gene lost 4 bases and the J gene lost 2 bases, with 3 bases spanning the gap. The CDR3 is made up of 13 amino acids. CDR3 region: CASSRTGANVLTF. Here the CDR3 DNA reads TGTGCCAGCTCACGTACTGGGGCCAACGTCCTGACTTTC.

Only a few counts were recorded for this clone. This chain connects TRBV6-5 to TRBJ2-7; TRBD1 aligns across 7 bases. CDR1 is MNHEY and CDR2 is SVGAGI in the germline V gene. V was clipped by 0 bases and J by 0 bases; unmatched bases: 5. The CDR3 contains 16 residues. The CDR3 loop reads CASSYSGTGDSYEQYF. The CDR3, as DNA: TGTGCCAGCAGTTACTCGGGAACAGGGGACTCCTACGAGCAGTACTTC.

This clone was recorded only once. The rearrangement uses TRBV6-5 and TRBJ2-5, with a weak D call TRBD1 (5 bases). The J call may not be correct, given that the DNA end is closer to TRBJ2-7. Germline V gives CDR1 MNHEY, CDR2 SVGAGI. The CDR3 length is 14 residues. The CDR3 protein is CASSYVGDSYEQYF. CDR3 DNA sequence: TGTGCCAGCAGTTACGTAGGGGACTCCTACGAGCAGTACTTC.

This clone was observed a few times. The V call is TRBV6-5, the J call TRBJ1-2, with D maybe TRBD1 (6 bases). The CDR3 contains 14 residues. From germline, CDR1 is MNHEY and CDR2 SVGAGI. V lost 4 bases and J lost 8, with 17 bases in between. The CDR3 loop is CASSSTLDRWGYTF. CDR3 DNA sequence: TGTGCCAGCAGTTCTACTTTAGACAGGTGGGGCTACACCTTC.

This chain connects TRBV15 to TRBJ1-1, with D possibly being TRBD1 (6 bases). The CDR3 runs 14 residues. The V and J ends lost 0 bases and 2 bases respectively, with 7 bases between them. Germline CDR1 is LNHNV and CDR2 is YYDKDF (reference sequence). The CDR3 protein is CATSRDRGNTEAFF. CDR3 coding DNA: TGTGCCACCAGCAGAGACAGGGGCAACACTGAAGCTTTCTTT.

The genes are TRBV5-1 and TRBJ2-7; 11 positions match TRBD1. CDR1 and CDR2 from the germline V gene are SGHRS and YFSETQ. The V gene end was trimmed by 4 bases and the J gene end by 3 bases; junction bases not matched to a gene: 6. The CDR3 is made up of 15 amino acids. The CDR3 loop reads CASSPPGTGGYEQYF. The CDR3 DNA sequence: TGCGCCAGCAGCCCCCCCGGGACAGGGGGCTACGAGCAGTACTTC.

The J gene is TRBJ1-1, the V gene TRBV7-8, with D possibly matching TRBD1 (5 bases). The V and J ends lost 6 bases and 4 bases respectively, with 18 bases between them. Per the germline V gene, CDR1 is SGHVS and CDR2 is FQNEAQ. This CDR3 contains 15 residues. This chain's CDR3 is CASRSGRGGGTEAFF. The CDR3 nucleotides read TGTGCCAGCAGGTCCGGGAGGGGCGGCGGCACTGAAGCTTTCTTT.

This sequence joins TRBV19 and TRBJ2-1; 10 nucleotides agree with TRBD2. The germline V gene encodes CDR1 LNHDA and CDR2 SQIVND (reference sequence). The CDR3 runs to 14 residues. With V trimmed by 3 bases and J by 8 bases, 4 bases remained unmatched. CDR3 sequence (DNA): TGTGCCAGTAGTATGGCTAGCGGGGGTGATGAGCAGTTCTTC. Translating it yields CASSMASGGDEQFF.

This clone was observed a few times. The CDR3 sequence: CAISDKGGMNTEAFF. The CDR3 DNA sequence: TGTGCCATCAGTGATAAGGGAGGAATGAACACTGAAGCTTTCTTT. The J gene is TRBJ1-1, the V gene TRBV10-3, with D hard to call. V lost 3 bases, J lost 0 bases, and 11 bases lay in between. The germline CDR1 and CDR2 sequences are ENHRY and SYGVKD. The CDR3 covers 15 residues.

The chain links TRBV2 to TRBJ2-5; 9 positions agree with TRBD1. Germline-derived CDR1 and CDR2 are SNHLY and FYNNEI. The CDR3 consists of 13 residues. The J segment lost 5 bases and the V segment lost 5 bases, leaving 3 bases of the junction unmatched. The CDR3 reads CASSWDREETQYF. The CDR3 coding sequence is TGTGCCAGCAGTTGGGACAGGGAGGAGACCCAGTACTTC.

There are many counts of this clone. This chain links TRBV6-1 with TRBJ2-1; TRBD2 aligns across 8 bases. The V gene's germline CDR1 is MNHNS and CDR2 SASEGT. V gave up 2 bases and J gave up 3 bases; unmatched junction bases: 3. CDR3 length: 15 amino acids. DNA of the CDR3: TGTGCCAGCAGTGAAACAGCGGGGGACTACAATGAGCAGTTCTTC. As protein: CASSETAGDYNEQFF.

This clone was seen only once. V is TRBV7-6 and J is TRBJ1-1, with a weak D call TRBD1 (5 bases). Trimming took off 5 bases at V and 3 bases at J, with 13 bases between the two ends. Germline V gene data show CDR1 as SGHVS and CDR2 as FNYEAQ. There are 14 residues in the CDR3. Here the CDR3 reads CASSPGRGYTEAFF. The CDR3 DNA is TGTGCCAGCAGCCCAGGGAGGGGTTACACTGAAGCTTTCTTT.